Sequencing of this TCR beta chain was carried out in a study of T cells in Graves' hyperthyroidism and ophthalmopathy. Amplified regions were TCR beta CDR3 sequences from RNA transcripts. HTBI primers were used for first-round RT-PCR of the TCR CDR3. One entry per CDR3 protein, called by TCRdb with MiXCR from the multiplex PCR reads. In the table there are over 200,000 distinct CDR3 sequences, about 15% of which are singletons. This clonotype was observed a handful of times. V lost 2 bases, J lost 0 bases, and 5 bases lay in between. The CDR3 has 13 residues. CDR1 GTSNPN and CDR2 SVGIG come from the germline V gene (reference sequence).

The V call is TRBV30, the J call TRBJ1-3, with D unresolved. The sample taken for sequencing was blood. This clonotype was sampled from a man aged 50 or older with Graves' hyperthyroidism. CDR3 amino acids: CAWSPISGNTIYF. In DNA form, the CDR3 reads TGTGCCTGGAGTCCTATCTCTGGAAACACCATATATTTT.